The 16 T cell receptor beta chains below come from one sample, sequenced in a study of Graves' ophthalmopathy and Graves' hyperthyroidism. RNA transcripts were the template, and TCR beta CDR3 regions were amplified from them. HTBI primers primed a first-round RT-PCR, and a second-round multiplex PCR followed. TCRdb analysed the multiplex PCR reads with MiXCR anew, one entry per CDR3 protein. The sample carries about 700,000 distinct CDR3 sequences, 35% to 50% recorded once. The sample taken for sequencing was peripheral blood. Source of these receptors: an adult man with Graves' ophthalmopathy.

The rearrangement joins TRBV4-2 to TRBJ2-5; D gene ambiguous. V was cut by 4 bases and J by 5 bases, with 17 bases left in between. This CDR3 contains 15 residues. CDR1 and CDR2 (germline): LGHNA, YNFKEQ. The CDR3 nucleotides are TGTGCCAGCAGCCTTCGCCGACGGCTGGAGGAGACCCAGTACTTC. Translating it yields CASSLRRRLEETQYF.

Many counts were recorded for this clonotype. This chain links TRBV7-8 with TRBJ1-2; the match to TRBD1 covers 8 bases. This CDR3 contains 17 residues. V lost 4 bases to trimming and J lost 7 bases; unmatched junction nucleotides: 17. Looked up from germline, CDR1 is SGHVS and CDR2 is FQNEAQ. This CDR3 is CASSSQPALGQGSGYTF. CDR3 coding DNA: TGTGCCAGCAGCTCCCAACCCGCTCTCGGACAGGGTAGTGGCTACACCTTC.

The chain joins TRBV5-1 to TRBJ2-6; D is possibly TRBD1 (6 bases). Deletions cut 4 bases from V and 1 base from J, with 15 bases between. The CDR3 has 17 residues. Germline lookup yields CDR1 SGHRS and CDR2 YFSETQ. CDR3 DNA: TGCGCCAGCAGCACGGCCAGGGGCTCATCTGGGGCCAACGTCCTGACTTTC. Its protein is CASSTARGSSGANVLTF.

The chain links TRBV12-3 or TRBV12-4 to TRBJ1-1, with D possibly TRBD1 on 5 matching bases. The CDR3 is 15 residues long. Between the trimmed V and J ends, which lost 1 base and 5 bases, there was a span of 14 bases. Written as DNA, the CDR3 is TGTGCCAGCAGTTTAGACAGGTTAAGATGGACTGAAGCTTTCTTT. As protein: CASSLDRLRWTEAFF.

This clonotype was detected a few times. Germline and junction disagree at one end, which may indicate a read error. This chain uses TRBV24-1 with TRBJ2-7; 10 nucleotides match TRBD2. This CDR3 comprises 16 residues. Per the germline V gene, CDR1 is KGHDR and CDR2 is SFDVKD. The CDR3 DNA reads TGTGCCAGCAGTCTGGTCGGAGCGGGAGGGACCTACGAGCAGTACTTC. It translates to CASSLVGAGGTYEQYF.

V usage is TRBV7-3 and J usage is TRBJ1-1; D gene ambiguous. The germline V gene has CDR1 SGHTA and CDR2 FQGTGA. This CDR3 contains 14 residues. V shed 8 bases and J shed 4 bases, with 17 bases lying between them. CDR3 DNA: TGTGCCAGCTCACCAAGCAGAGGGAGCACTGAAGCTTTCTTT. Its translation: CASSPSRGSTEAFF.

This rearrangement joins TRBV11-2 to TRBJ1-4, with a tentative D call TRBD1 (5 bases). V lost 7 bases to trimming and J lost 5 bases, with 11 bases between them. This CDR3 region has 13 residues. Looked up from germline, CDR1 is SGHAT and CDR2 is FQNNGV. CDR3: CASNPGTNEKLFF. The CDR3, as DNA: TGTGCCAGCAACCCAGGGACCAATGAAAAACTGTTTTTT.

Here the CDR3 reads CSAPLPRDRTTYEQYF. Here the CDR3 DNA reads TGCAGCGCCCCTCTACCCCGGGACAGGACAACCTACGAGCAGTACTTC. The chain recombines TRBV29-1 with TRBJ2-7, with 8 bases lining up with TRBD1. Germline assignment: CDR1 SQVTM and CDR2 ANQGSEA. CDR3 length: 16 amino acids. The ends lost 7 bases at V and 2 bases at J; junction bases unmatched: 16.

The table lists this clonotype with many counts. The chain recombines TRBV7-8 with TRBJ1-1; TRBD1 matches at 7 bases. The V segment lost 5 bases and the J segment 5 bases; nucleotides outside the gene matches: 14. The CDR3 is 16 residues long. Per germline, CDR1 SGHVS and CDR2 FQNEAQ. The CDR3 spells CASSQLAPTGMTEAFF. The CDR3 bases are TGTGCCAGCAGCCAACTAGCCCCGACAGGGATGACTGAAGCTTTCTTT.

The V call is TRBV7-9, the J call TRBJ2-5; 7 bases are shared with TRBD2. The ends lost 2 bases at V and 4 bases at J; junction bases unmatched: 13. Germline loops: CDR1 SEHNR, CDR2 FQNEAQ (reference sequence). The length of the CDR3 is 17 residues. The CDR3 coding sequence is TGTGCCAGCAGCTTATCTGGACTAGTGTCAGGGCGAGAGACCCAGTACTTC. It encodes CASSLSGLVSGRETQYF.

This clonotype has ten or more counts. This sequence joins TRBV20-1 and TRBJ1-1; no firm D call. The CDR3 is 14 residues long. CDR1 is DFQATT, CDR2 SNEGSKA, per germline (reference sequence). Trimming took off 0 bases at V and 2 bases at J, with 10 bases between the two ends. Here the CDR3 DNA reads TGCAGTGCTAGAGATTGGCACAGCAACACTGAAGCTTTCTTT. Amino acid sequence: CSARDWHSNTEAFF.

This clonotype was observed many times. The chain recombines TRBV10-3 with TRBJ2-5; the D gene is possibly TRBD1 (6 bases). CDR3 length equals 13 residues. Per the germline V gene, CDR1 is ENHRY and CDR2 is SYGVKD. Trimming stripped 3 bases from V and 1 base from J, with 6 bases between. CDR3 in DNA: TGTGCCATCAGTGACAGGGGCCAAGAGACCCAGTACTTC. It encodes CAISDRGQETQYF.

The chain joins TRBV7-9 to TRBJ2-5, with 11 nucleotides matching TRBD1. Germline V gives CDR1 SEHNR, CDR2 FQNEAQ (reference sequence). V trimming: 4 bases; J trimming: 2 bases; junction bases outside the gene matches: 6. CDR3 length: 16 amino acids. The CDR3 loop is CASSSSGTGGQETQYF. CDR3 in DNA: TGTGCCAGCAGCTCGTCCGGGACAGGGGGGCAAGAGACCCAGTACTTC.

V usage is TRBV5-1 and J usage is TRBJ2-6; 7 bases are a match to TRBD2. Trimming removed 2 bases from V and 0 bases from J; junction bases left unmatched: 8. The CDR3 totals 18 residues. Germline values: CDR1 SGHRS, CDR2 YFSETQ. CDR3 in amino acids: CASSLYAGDSSGANVLTF. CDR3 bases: TGCGCCAGCAGCTTATACGCGGGAGATAGCTCTGGGGCCAACGTCCTGACTTTC.

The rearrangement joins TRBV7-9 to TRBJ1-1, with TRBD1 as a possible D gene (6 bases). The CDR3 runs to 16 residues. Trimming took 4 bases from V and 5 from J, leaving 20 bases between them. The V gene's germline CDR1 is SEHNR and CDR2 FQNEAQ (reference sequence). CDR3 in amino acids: CASSSNLQGFETEAFF. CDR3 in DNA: TGTGCCAGCAGCTCCAACCTCCAGGGGTTTGAGACTGAAGCTTTCTTT.

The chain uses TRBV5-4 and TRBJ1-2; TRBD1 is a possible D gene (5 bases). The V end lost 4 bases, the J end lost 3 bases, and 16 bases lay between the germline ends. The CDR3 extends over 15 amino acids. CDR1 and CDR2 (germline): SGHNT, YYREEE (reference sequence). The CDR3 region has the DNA TGTGCCAGCAGCCCGAGGGACCGACCTCACTATGGCTACACCTTC. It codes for CASSPRDRPHYGYTF.